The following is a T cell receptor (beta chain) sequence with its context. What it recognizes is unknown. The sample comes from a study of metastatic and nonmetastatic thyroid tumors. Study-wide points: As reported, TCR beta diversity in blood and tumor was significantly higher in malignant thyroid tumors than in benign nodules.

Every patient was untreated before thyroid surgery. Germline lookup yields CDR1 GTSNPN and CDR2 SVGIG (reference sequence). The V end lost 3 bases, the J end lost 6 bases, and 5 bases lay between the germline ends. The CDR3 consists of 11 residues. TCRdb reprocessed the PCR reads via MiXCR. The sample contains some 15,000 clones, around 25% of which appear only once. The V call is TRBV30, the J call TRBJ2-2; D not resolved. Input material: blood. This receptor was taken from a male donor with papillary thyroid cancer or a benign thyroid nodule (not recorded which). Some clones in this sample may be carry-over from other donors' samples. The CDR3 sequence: CAWSPSGELFF. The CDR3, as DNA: TGTGCCTGGAGCCCCTCCGGGGAGCTGTTTTTT.